This T cell receptor (beta chain) was sequenced during a study of control samples from healthy donors and cancer patients. The protocol was immunoSEQ multiplex PCR, while the TCRdb copy is restricted to in-frame clones and leaves out a portion. The sample holds 160,000 or so clones, under 96% seen once. This clone showed up just once. This CDR3 comprises 16 residues. V lost 2 bases, J lost 4 bases, and 5 bases stayed unmatched. Germline V gives CDR1 SNHLY, CDR2 FYNNEI. What was sequenced was blood. The receptor's source is a woman in her 30s in good health. The gene calls are TRBV2 and TRBJ2-2; TRBD2 matches 9 bases. CDR3: CASSERASGATGELFF. In DNA, the CDR3 is TGTGCCAGCAGTGAAAGGGCTAGCGGGGCCACCGGGGAGCTGTTTTTT.